This passage covers 3 T cell receptor beta chains from one sample sequenced in a study of shared clonotypes between healthy human individuals. CD45RO negativity and positive selection for CCR7 defined naive CD8 cells, a population that excluded terminally differentiated effector memory CD45RA+ cells. The repertoire was sequenced with immunoSEQ multiplex PCR; TCRdb's copy has only in-frame clones and lacks some. The table lists roughly 890,000 clones, 80% to 95% of them singletons. Sequenced sample: naive CD8+ T cells sorted from blood. These receptors were taken from a man aged 30 to 45 in good health.

The chain couples TRBV6-5 to TRBJ2-1; 8 positions match TRBD2. This CDR3 comprises 15 residues. The junction had 12 bases not matched to a gene; V was cut back by 6 bases and J by 8 bases. The germline V gene has CDR1 MNHEY and CDR2 SVGAGI. CDR3 DNA: TGTGCCAGCAGCCCCCCTGGCGGGAGGTGGGATGAGCAGTTCTTC. Protein product: CASSPPGGRWDEQFF.

This clone showed up just once. The CDR3 region has the DNA TGCGCCAGCAGCCAAGAGATACTAGCGGGAGGGCCTGACAATGAGCAGTTCTTC. Translation gives CASSQEILAGGPDNEQFF. V gene TRBV4-3 combines with J gene TRBJ2-1, with 13 bases identical to TRBD2. With V trimmed by 0 bases and J by 5 bases, 7 bases remained unmatched. Germline V gene sequence: CDR1 LGHNA, CDR2 YSLEER. The CDR3 is 18 residues long.

Regarding this clone: Other nucleotide sequences from this sample produce the same CDR3. The rearrangement uses TRBV5-5 and TRBJ2-1; TRBD1 aligns across 7 bases. Unmatched junction bases numbered 5, after V lost 1 base and J lost 7 bases. From germline, CDR1 is SGHKS and CDR2 YYEKEE (reference sequence). The CDR3 has 14 amino acids. The CDR3 DNA reads as TGTGCCAGCAGCTTGCGGACAGGATGGAATGAGCAGTTCTTC. Residues: CASSLRTGWNEQFF.